This T cell receptor beta chain was retrieved from a study of CD8+ T cells in alopecia areata. This sample's treatment: oral pan-JAK inhibitor, 5-10 mg twice daily. TCR sequencing used cDNA made by reverse transcription of extracted RNA. The repertoire was sequenced with immunoSEQ multiplex PCR; TCRdb's copy has only in-frame clones and lacks some. This sample has over 200,000 clones, with 55% to 70% found just once. CDR3 length: 15 residues. Trimming took 0 bases from V and 13 from J; bases not matched to a gene: 8. The germline V gene encodes CDR1 GTSNPN and CDR2 SVGIG (reference sequence). The material was CD4+ T cells sorted from blood, obtained at week 4, from a patient treated with tofacitinib. The receptor's source is a human donor with alopecia areata. The chain combines TRBV30 with TRBJ2-6; 11 nucleotides line up with TRBD1. In DNA, the CDR3 is TGTGCCTGGAGTGTTCCCGGGACAGGGGGGAAAGTCCTGACTTTC. Its translation: CAWSVPGTGGKVLTF.